Listed below are T cell receptor beta chains from one sample, sequenced in a study of blood T cell repertoires in COVID-19. TCRdb keeps only in-frame clones here, not all; method: immunoSEQ multiplex PCR. The sample includes approximately 180,000 clones, more than 75% seen only once; the top ten take about 20%. The material sequenced was peripheral blood. These receptors were obtained from a person aged 65-85 years with COVID-19, enrolled during active disease. The CDR3 runs from the conserved cysteine through the conserved F or W. The order of the fields is J gene, clone size, D gene, V gene, CDR3 DNA, CDR3 protein. D genes are given only for firm matches. Size values are once, few and many counts, or a class for expanded clones, and some rows have none.

>TRBJ2-4|.|.|TRBV4-2
TGTGCCAGCAGCCAGGACGGACAAAGTAACATTCAGTACTTC
CASSQDGQSNIQYF
>TRBJ2-2|.|.|TRBV5-1
TGCGCCAGCAGCTTGGGGGCAATCGGGGAGCTGTTTTTT
CASSLGAIGELFF
>TRBJ2-3|.|.|TRBV12-3/TRBV12-4
TGTGCCAGCAGCCTCACTTCCACAGATACGCAGTATTTT
CASSLTSTDTQYF
>TRBJ2-7|.|TRBD2|TRBV5-4
TGTGCCAGCAGCCAAACACTAGCGGGGTATCCGGCCTACGAGCAGTACTTC
CASSQTLAGYPAYEQYF
>TRBJ1-5|.|TRBD1|TRBV6-5
TGTGCCAGCAGAACAGGACAGGGGGCCAAGCCCCAGCATTTT
CASRTGQGAKPQHF
>TRBJ2-1|.|TRBD1|TRBV7-8
TGTGCCAGCAGCTTAGGGGACAGGGTTACTGAGCAGTTCTTC
CASSLGDRVTEQFF
>TRBJ2-7|.|TRBD2|TRBV5-1
TGCGCCAGCAGCCACCGGGCTAGCGGGACCTACGAGCAGTACTTC
CASSHRASGTYEQYF
>TRBJ1-3|.|.|TRBV6-5
TGTGCCAGCGCTAGTTCTGGAAACACCATATATTTT
CASASSGNTIYF
>TRBJ1-5|.|TRBD1|TRBV2
TGTGCCAGCAGTGAGGGCAAGAGGACAGGGACCTTTAGCAATCAGCCCCAGCATTTT
CASSEGKRTGTFSNQPQHF
>TRBJ2-7|few|TRBD1|TRBV10-2
TGCGCCAGCCAGACAGGGAGCGAGCAGTACTTC
CASQTGSEQYF
>TRBJ1-1|.|.|TRBV3-1/TRBV3-2
TGTGCCAGCAGCCAAAAGGGGATGAACACTGAAGCTTTCTTT
CASSQKGMNTEAFF
>TRBJ2-1|.|.|TRBV24-1
TGTGCCACCAGTGACTCCGGGACACCGACGGGTGAGCAGTTCTTC
CATSDSGTPTGEQFF
>TRBJ2-7|once|TRBD2|TRBV19
TGTGCCAGTAGTAAGAGACTAGCGGGATCCTCTGCCTCCTACGAGCAGTACTTC
CASSKRLAGSSASYEQYF
>TRBJ2-5|few|.|TRBV15
TGTGCCACCAGCAGAGGTTTACAACAAGAGACCCAGTACTTC
CATSRGLQQETQYF
>TRBJ2-5|.|.|TRBV7-2
TGTGCCAGCAGCTTTGGGATACACCGGGGGAGGCAAGAGACCCAGTACTTC
CASSFGIHRGRQETQYF
>TRBJ2-1|few|.|TRBV5-6
TGTGCCAGCAGCACGCCGCCCCTGGGGGGATACAATGAGCAGTTCTTC
CASSTPPLGGYNEQFF
>TRBJ2-1|.|.|TRBV9
TGTGCCAGCAGCGTAAGACATAGCTCCTACAATGAGCAGTTCTTC
CASSVRHSSYNEQFF
>TRBJ1-1|.|.|TRBV7-9
TGTGCCAGCAGCTTACCTGGCGCAGGGGAAGGTGAAGCTTTCTTT
CASSLPGAGEGEAFF
>TRBJ1-5|.|.|TRBV28
TGTGCCAGCAGACAGGGCGAAGGCCATTATCAGCCCCAGCATTTT
CASRQGEGHYQPQHF
>TRBJ1-1|.|TRBD1|TRBV28
TGTGCCAGCAGTTTCCCCCAGGGGGTTCAAACTGAAGCTTTCTTT
CASSFPQGVQTEAFF
>TRBJ2-2|.|.|TRBV24-1
TGTGCCACCTTGCGGGGGCTTGGAAACACCGGGGAGCTGTTTTTT
CATLRGLGNTGELFF
>TRBJ2-3|.|TRBD1|TRBV28
TGTGCCAGCAGTCTCCCGGGACAGGGCCTATATACGCAGTATTTT
CASSLPGQGLYTQYF
>TRBJ2-3|once|.|TRBV30
TGTGCCTGGAGTGTACTGACAGTGACGCTAGCAGATACGCAGTATTTT
CAWSVLTVTLADTQYF
>TRBJ2-1|.|TRBD2|TRBV30
TGTGCCTGGTGCTTATATAGCGGGATGGGGAGGAATGAGCAGTTCTTC
CAWCLYSGMGRNEQFF
>TRBJ2-3|.|.|TRBV6-1
TGTGCCAGCAGTGAAGGAGCAGGGGTCACAGATACGCAGTATTTT
CASSEGAGVTDTQYF
>TRBJ1-4|.|.|TRBV5-4
TGTGCCAGCAGCGGGGGGTTGAAGAGGGAAGAAAAACTGTTTTTT
CASSGGLKREEKLFF
>TRBJ2-1|.|TRBD1|TRBV12-5
TGTGCTAGTGGAACCTCCGAGACAGGGTACAATGAGCAGTTCTTC
CASGTSETGYNEQFF
>TRBJ2-5|once|TRBD1|TRBV25-1
TGTGCCAGCAGTGGGACAGGTGCCGAGACCCAGTACTTC
CASSGTGAETQYF
>TRBJ1-3|.|TRBD1|TRBV3-1/TRBV3-2
TGTGCCAGCAGCCCCCCCCGAGGGGGCTTGTCTGGAAACACCATATATTTT
CASSPPRGGLSGNTIYF
>TRBJ2-3|.|.|TRBV4-3
TGCGCCAGCAGCCAAGAGGCGAGAATAGTAGCGGTCGGGGCAGATACGCAGTATTTT
CASSQEARIVAVGADTQYF
>TRBJ2-2|.|TRBD2|TRBV7-3
TGTGCCAGCAGCAGGGAGGGATCGAACACCGGGGAGCTGTTTTTT
CASSREGSNTGELFF
>TRBJ1-4|.|.|TRBV5-4
TGTGCCAGCAGCTTCGAGTCAAATAAGGAAAAACTGTTTTTT
CASSFESNKEKLFF
>TRBJ1-6|.|.|TRBV28
TGTGCCAGCGGAACAGAAAGCTCCTATAATTCACCCCTCCACTTT
CASGTESSYNSPLHF
>TRBJ2-2|.|.|TRBV7-2
TGTGCCAGCAGGTGGGCAGACCCCGGGGAGCTGTTTTTT
CASRWADPGELFF
>TRBJ1-1|.|TRBD1|TRBV19
TGTGCCAGTATAGACAGGGGGCGAAGCACTGAAGCTTTCTTT
CASIDRGRSTEAFF
>TRBJ1-4|once|.|TRBV3-1/TRBV3-2
TGTGCCAGCAGCCAAGATACCGGCGGGGTGAAACTGTTTTTT
CASSQDTGGVKLFF
>TRBJ1-6|.|TRBD1|TRBV5-6
TGTGCCAGCAGCTGGGGACAGGGGGCTGATTCACCCCTCCACTTT
CASSWGQGADSPLHF
>TRBJ2-2|.|.|TRBV7-2
TGTGCCAGCAGCTTAGGGGCCGCGGGGGCGGGCACCGGGGAGCTGTTTTTT
CASSLGAAGAGTGELFF
>TRBJ1-5|.|TRBD1|TRBV30
TGTGCCTGGAGTTCCAGGGGGCGGCAGCCCCAGCATTTT
CAWSSRGRQPQHF
>TRBJ1-1|.|TRBD1|TRBV5-1
TGCGCCAGCAGCTTGGGAGGACAGGGGGGCACTGAAGCTTTCTTT
CASSLGGQGGTEAFF
>TRBJ2-1|.|TRBD2|TRBV13
TGTGCCAGCAGCCCTCCGACTAGCGGCGGTATTGAGCAGTTCTTC
CASSPPTSGGIEQFF
>TRBJ1-4|.|.|TRBV6-5
TGTGCCAGCACGGGGGTTACTGGAGAAAAACTGTTTTTT
CASTGVTGEKLFF
>TRBJ1-6|.|TRBD1|TRBV5-4
TGTGCCAGCAGCTTTGGACAGGGCCGCCTTTCGGATTCACCCCTCCACTTT
CASSFGQGRLSDSPLHF
>TRBJ1-2|.|TRBD1|TRBV7-9
TGTGCCAGCAGCTTAGATGGGACAGTAGCAAACTATGGCTACACCTTC
CASSLDGTVANYGYTF
>TRBJ1-5|.|.|TRBV19
TGTGCCAGTAGTATAGGTCTCGGTGGCAATCAGCCCCAGCATTTT
CASSIGLGGNQPQHF
>TRBJ2-7|.|.|TRBV30
TGTGCCTGGCAACAGGGTGGCGAGCAGTACTTC
CAWQQGGEQYF
>TRBJ2-3|.|TRBD1|TRBV5-4
TGTGCCAGCAGCTTGTGGGACAGGGAACAGTATTTT
CASSLWDREQYF
>TRBJ1-5|few|.|TRBV6-2/TRBV6-3
TGTGCCAGCAGTTCTAATCCACAGGGAGTAGTTCAGCCCCAGCATTTT
CASSSNPQGVVQPQHF
>TRBJ2-1|.|.|TRBV3-1/TRBV3-2
TGTGCCAGCAATAGCGGCCAGCGAGGCAATGAGCAGTTCTTC
CASNSGQRGNEQFF
>TRBJ2-7|.|TRBD2|TRBV6-2/TRBV6-3
TGTGCCAGCAGTTACGGGCTAGCGGGAATATACGAGCAGTACTTC
CASSYGLAGIYEQYF
>TRBJ2-3|.|.|TRBV5-8
TGTGCCAGCAGCTTGGAGCAGGGCCGCACAGATACGCAGTATTTT
CASSLEQGRTDTQYF
>TRBJ2-1|.|TRBD2|TRBV7-9
TGTGCCAGCAGCTTACTAGCGGGGATTTACAATGAGCAGTTCTTC
CASSLLAGIYNEQFF
>TRBJ1-4|once|.|TRBV28
TGTGCCAGCAGCCTCAGACAGCGCACAAATGAAAAACTGTTTTTT
CASSLRQRTNEKLFF
>TRBJ2-3|.|.|TRBV5-1
TGCGCCAGCAGGACTACCCCCGTGGGTGACGATACGCAGTATTTT
CASRTTPVGDDTQYF
>TRBJ1-1|once|.|TRBV5-4
TGTGCCAGCAGCTCGCAGTCGGGTCGTTTGACTGAAGCTTTCTTT
CASSSQSGRLTEAFF
>TRBJ1-5|.|.|TRBV2
TGTGCCAGCGGTAAAGAATATAGCAATCAGCCCCAGCATTTT
CASGKEYSNQPQHF
>TRBJ1-3|once|.|TRBV9
TGTGCCAGCAGTACAGCCAGCTCTGGAAACACCATATATTTT
CASSTASSGNTIYF
>TRBJ2-1|.|TRBD2|TRBV19
TGTGCCAGTAGTATCCCGGGACTAGCGGGAGTGAGGGGGTCTATGAATGAGCAGTTCTTC
CASSIPGLAGVRGSMNEQFF